The 23 T cell receptor beta chains presented below share a single source sample, sequenced in a study of T-cell memory formation after mild COVID-19. TCRdb passed the 5' RACE reads through MiXCR, listing each CDR3 protein once. This sample has some 40,000 distinct CDR3 sequences; about 6.1% occur once, and the top ten carry under 0.9%. The sequenced sample consisted of PBMCs or a T cell subset sorted from them (not recorded which). These receptors originate from an adult who had mild COVID-19 (a few samples of this study predate the infection). Cell type and time point are not known.

V usage is TRBV5-1 and J usage is TRBJ2-5; D is perhaps TRBD1 (5 bases). The germline V gene has CDR1 SGHRS and CDR2 YFSETQ. This CDR3 is 13 amino acids long. V was cut by 4 bases and J by 5 bases, with 12 bases left in between. CDR3 nucleotides: TGCGCCAGCAGCCAGGACACTTTGGAGACCCAGTACTTC. Translating it yields CASSQDTLETQYF.

The sample holds many counts of this clonotype. The chain combines TRBV3-1 with TRBJ2-1; possibly TRBD1 or TRBD2 for D (6 bases each). The CDR3 loop spans 14 amino acids. Germline CDR1 reads LGHDT; CDR2 reads YNNKEL (reference sequence). V was trimmed by 5 bases and J by 8 bases, leaving 16 bases between them. The CDR3 region is CASSYMGGGYEQFF. In DNA, the CDR3 is TGTGCCAGCAGCTATATGGGGGGCGGGTATGAGCAGTTCTTC.

The chain carries TRBV15 and TRBJ1-1; no clear D gene. The CDR3 length is 13 residues. V was cut by 0 bases and J by 10 bases, with 12 bases left in between. The germline V gene has CDR1 LNHNV and CDR2 YYDKDF (reference sequence). The CDR3 here is CATSRDPVGRAFF. DNA for the CDR3: TGTGCCACCAGCAGAGATCCTGTGGGGAGAGCTTTCTTT.

This clonotype was detected many times. The chain uses TRBV4-3 and TRBJ1-2, with TRBD1 identical over 8 bases. Germline values: CDR1 LGHNA, CDR2 YSLEER. CDR3 length: 15 amino acids. The J segment lost 2 bases and the V segment lost 0 bases, leaving 2 bases of the junction unmatched. CDR3 sequence reads: CASSQDGQGNYGYTF. CDR3 coding DNA: TGCGCCAGCAGCCAAGATGGACAGGGAAACTATGGCTACACCTTC.

This clonotype has more than one count but fewer than ten. V is TRBV19 and J is TRBJ2-7, with D possibly being TRBD2 (5 bases). CDR3 length: 15 amino acids. The germline V and J ends were trimmed by 7 bases and 3 bases, with 19 bases remaining between them. Per germline, CDR1 LNHDA and CDR2 SQIVND (reference sequence). The CDR3: CASMRVSGSYYEQYF. In DNA, the CDR3 is TGTGCCAGTATGAGGGTAAGCGGATCATACTACGAGCAGTACTTC.

The chain has TRBV12-3 or TRBV12-4 and TRBJ2-1; weak D call: TRBD2 (6 bases). The CDR3 is 17 residues long. V was clipped by 7 bases and J by 5 bases, with 24 bases between them. For the CDR3, the DNA is TGTGCCAGCACCCTAAAAAGGGACTCTACAGGAAACAATGAGCAGTTCTTC. It translates to CASTLKRDSTGNNEQFF.

This clonotype came up many times. J is TRBJ2-3 and V is TRBV24-1, with 12 bases lining up with TRBD2. The length of the CDR3 is 13 residues. V shed 7 bases, J shed 5 bases, and the junction held 0 bases outside the gene matches. CDR1 is KGHDR and CDR2 is SFDVKD in the germline V gene. The CDR3 reads CATRGLAGDTQYF. As DNA, the CDR3 is TGTGCCACCAGGGGACTAGCGGGAGATACGCAGTATTTT.

By share, this clonotype ranks as medium-sized. DNA of the CDR3: TGTGCCAGCAGCTCTCCGGGCCGTAGCAAGTTCTTC. Its translation: CASSSPGRSKFF. The chain has TRBV7-2 and TRBJ2-1; unclear D gene. Trimming removed 4 bases at V and 14 bases at J, with 15 bases between. This CDR3 comprises 12 residues. Germline V gives CDR1 SGHTA, CDR2 FQGNSA. Supplemented by reference TRBV7-2 and TRBJ2-1, the full variable domain reads GAGVSQSPSNKVTEKGKDVELRCDPISGHTALYWYRQSLGQGLEFLIYFQGNSAPDKSGLPSDRFSAERTGGSVSTLTIQRTQQEDSAVYLCASSSPGRSKFFGPGTRLTVL.

This clonotype has a count of ten or more. The rearrangement uses TRBV11-3 and TRBJ2-7; 9 nucleotides align to TRBD1. Trimming cost V 4 bases and J 5 bases; bases outside gene matches: 3. Germline loops: CDR1 SGHNT, CDR2 YENEEA. This CDR3 contains 13 residues. CDR3 DNA: TGTGCCAGCAGCTCACAGGGGGCACACGAGCAGTACTTC. Translation: CASSSQGAHEQYF.

This clonotype was detected ten times or more. The chain is built from TRBV12-3 or TRBV12-4 and TRBJ2-3, with D uncertain. The CDR3 is 15 amino acids. Trimming left V 2 bases short and J 2 bases short, with 11 bases between. The CDR3 sequence is CASSLRAQLTDTQYF. DNA of the CDR3: TGTGCCAGCAGTTTAAGGGCACAGCTCACAGATACGCAGTATTTT.

This sequence joins TRBV20-1 and TRBJ2-7; a possible D gene is TRBD1 (5 bases). V was trimmed by 5 bases and J by 2 bases, leaving 13 bases between them. The germline V gene encodes CDR1 DFQATT and CDR2 SNEGSKA (reference sequence). CDR3 length: 13 residues. The CDR3: CSALNRGPYEQYF. The CDR3 DNA sequence: TGCAGTGCTTTGAATAGGGGCCCCTACGAGCAGTACTTC.

The table lists this clonotype with many counts. J is TRBJ1-1 and V is TRBV29-1; the D gene is possibly TRBD1 (6 bases). Trimming took 4 bases from V and 1 from J, leaving 16 bases between them. Germline loops: CDR1 SQVTM, CDR2 ANQGSEA. This CDR3 is built from 15 residues. CDR3 sequence (DNA): TGCAGCGTTGGGCGGCAGGGGATAAGGAACACTGAAGCTTTCTTT. Its protein is CSVGRQGIRNTEAFF.

This clonotype was seen a handful of times. The gene calls are TRBV7-2 and TRBJ2-2; D might be TRBD1 (6 bases). The CDR3 is 13 amino acids. Trimming stripped 5 bases from V and 5 bases from J, with 9 bases between. Germline loops: CDR1 SGHTA, CDR2 FQGNSA. DNA of the CDR3: TGTGCCAGCAGCAGAGGACAGACCGGGGAGCTGTTTTTT. Its translation is CASSRGQTGELFF.

The chain is built from TRBV18 and TRBJ2-5; no clear D. Trimming left V 4 bases short and J 1 base short, with 7 bases between. Germline V lookup: CDR1 KGHSH, CDR2 LQKENI. The CDR3 contains 13 residues. The CDR3 loop is CASSQGLQETQYF. Written as DNA, the CDR3 is TGTGCCAGCTCACAAGGGCTCCAAGAGACCCAGTACTTC. Full variable domain (remainder filled in from reference TRBV18 and TRBJ2-5): NAGVMQNPRHLVRRRGQEARLRCSPMKGHSHVYWYRQLPEEGLKFMVYLQKENIIDESGMPKERFSAEFPKEGPSILRIQQVVRGDSAAYFCASSQGLQETQYFGPGTRLLVL.

This clonotype was detected ten times or more. This chain links TRBV5-1 with TRBJ1-1; D gene unclear. The CDR3 covers 15 residues. Looked up from germline, CDR1 is SGHRS and CDR2 is YFSETQ. V dropped 3 bases and J dropped 3 bases, with 15 bases sitting between them. Here the CDR3 DNA reads TGCGCCAGCAGCTCCAAGGCCGGCCGGGACACTGAAGCTTTCTTT. Protein: CASSSKAGRDTEAFF.

This clonotype came up a few times. This chain uses TRBV10-3 with TRBJ1-5; 12 positions agree with TRBD1. Trimming took 10 bases from V and 0 from J; bases not matched to a gene: 10. CDR1 is ENHRY, CDR2 SYGVKD, per germline. The CDR3 runs to 17 residues. The CDR3 nucleotides are TGTGCCACTTCCGGGGACAGGGGGCATGGTAGCAATCAGCCCCAGCATTTT. Translating it yields CATSGDRGHGSNQPQHF.

This clonotype has more than one count but fewer than ten. This chain joins TRBV19 and TRBJ2-2; weak D call: TRBD1 (6 bases). CDR3 length: 18 residues. Germline V lookup: CDR1 LNHDA, CDR2 SQIVND (reference sequence). V lost 7 bases and J 0 bases, leaving 21 bases between the germline ends. The CDR3, as DNA: TGTGCCAGTACCCCCAGGCTAGGAACAGGGCCGAACACCGGGGAGCTGTTTTTT. The encoded protein is CASTPRLGTGPNTGELFF.

The CDR3 here is CSVARVVETQYF. The CDR3 region has the DNA TGCAGCGTGGCCAGGGTTGTAGAGACCCAGTACTTC. The chain joins TRBV29-1 to TRBJ2-5; D perhaps matches TRBD1 (5 bases). CDR1 SQVTM and CDR2 ANQGSEA come from the germline V gene. Trimming cost V 6 bases and J 4 bases, with 12 bases left between them. The CDR3 extends over 12 amino acids.

This clonotype was seen ten or more times. The CDR3 sequence is CSAIDRSSRNTEAFF. For the CDR3, the DNA is TGCAGTGCTATTGACAGGTCTTCCCGTAACACTGAAGCTTTCTTT. This rearrangement joins TRBV20-1 to TRBJ1-1, with a weak D call TRBD1 (6 bases). The germline V gene has CDR1 DFQATT and CDR2 SNEGSKA (reference sequence). CDR3 size: 15 residues. V was clipped by 4 bases and J by 2 bases, with 17 bases between them.

Ten or more counts support this clonotype. The V gene is TRBV20-1, the J gene TRBJ2-2, with 14 bases fitting TRBD2. From germline, CDR1 is DFQATT and CDR2 SNEGSKA (reference sequence). The V and J ends lost 0 bases and 3 bases, in that order; junction bases with no gene match: 0. This CDR3 spans 16 amino acids. CDR3 sequence reads: CSAREGLAGDTGELFF. DNA for the CDR3: TGCAGTGCTAGAGAGGGACTAGCGGGGGACACCGGGGAGCTGTTTTTT.

This clonotype was observed a few times. The genes are TRBV7-8 and TRBJ1-1; D remains unclear. The CDR3 has 11 residues. Germline lookup yields CDR1 SGHVS and CDR2 FQNEAQ. The V end lost 5 bases, the J end lost 7 bases, and 8 bases lay between the germline ends. CDR3 sequence reads: CASSLAGEAFF. CDR3 bases: TGTGCCAGCAGCCTCGCGGGTGAAGCTTTCTTT.

This rearrangement joins TRBV5-5 to TRBJ2-2, with 9 bases aligning to TRBD1. CDR3 length: 14 residues. Per the germline V gene, CDR1 is SGHKS and CDR2 is YYEKEE (reference sequence). Losses at the gene ends were 5 bases for V and 2 bases for J; bases not matched to a gene: 1. The CDR3 loop is CASRDRGNTGELFF. The CDR3 region has the DNA TGTGCCAGCAGGGACAGGGGAAACACCGGGGAGCTGTTTTTT.

This clonotype was recorded at least ten times. The chain is built from TRBV7-2 and TRBJ2-7; possible D gene TRBD1, 6 bases. This CDR3 region has 16 residues. Germline values: CDR1 SGHTA, CDR2 FQGNSA. Trimming took off 2 bases at V and 1 base at J, with 15 bases between the two ends. CDR3 sequence: CASSLYLGALSYEQYF. The CDR3 region has the DNA TGTGCCAGCAGCTTATATCTGGGGGCGCTTTCCTACGAGCAGTACTTC.